What follows describes a single T cell receptor beta chain. Its antigen is not known. Germline V gene sequence: CDR1 MGHRA, CDR2 YSYEKL. The CDR3 spans 16 residues. V was clipped by 0 bases and J by 0 bases, with 11 bases between them. These data originate in a study of T cell responses to AZD1222 COVID-19 vaccine. The table came from immunoSEQ multiplex PCR; TCRdb's copy has only in-frame clones and leaves some out. The sample carries 65,000 to 80,000 clones, about 92% recorded once. General study findings and limits: Spike-spanning, vaccine-associated CD4 TCRs were dominant at 160-218 and 743-854. Only after the peak T cell response were repertoires sampled. Clonal diversity was possibly underestimated, and white British individuals and females predominated among donors.

The receptor was isolated from an adult in good health. Material: peripheral blood, obtained on day 0 of MenACWY control vaccination. This chain links TRBV4-1 with TRBJ1-2; TRBD1 is a possible D gene (6 bases). The CDR3 here is CASSQDGTTTNYGYTF. In nucleotides, the CDR3 is TGCGCCAGCAGCCAAGATGGGACAACCACTAACTATGGCTACACCTTC.